The following is a TCR beta chain sequence with its context. CDR1 is SEHNR, CDR2 FQNEAQ, per germline (reference sequence). The V gene end was trimmed by 3 bases and the J gene end by 3 bases; junction bases not matched to a gene: 5. There are 15 residues in the CDR3. The assay was immunoSEQ multiplex PCR, and TCRdb's table has in-frame clones only and misses some. The sample records about 51,000 clones, roughly nine tenths being singletons. These data belong to a study of T cell clones after liver transplantation. Study information: At least one year of complete immunosuppression withdrawal without enzymes over twice normal defined tolerance.

The source was CD8+ T cells from blood, collected 12 months after liver transplant. The chain joins TRBV7-9 to TRBJ2-7; 10 bases line up with TRBD1. The TCR comes from a human patient who received a liver transplant. Some T cells may originate from the graft donor. CDR3 in amino acids: CASSFRGQGIYEQYF. CDR3 DNA: TGTGCCAGCAGCTTTCGGGGACAGGGGATCTACGAGCAGTACTTC.